One sample yielded the 5 T cell receptor beta chains listed below, sequenced in a study of shared clonotypes between healthy human individuals. TCRdb's copy holds only in-frame clones and misses some; the assay was immunoSEQ multiplex PCR. The sample shows roughly 2 million clones, about 95% of them seen only once. As defined, naive CD8 cells were CD45RO-negative and positively selected for CCR7, with terminally differentiated effector memory CD45RA+ cells excluded. The sample taken for sequencing was naive CD8+ T cells sorted from blood. The receptors here all came from a man between 18 and 35 years old in good health.

The chain links TRBV6-5 to TRBJ2-1, with TRBD2 matching 8 bases. The CDR3 runs to 15 residues. Trimming cost V 8 bases and J 8 bases; bases outside gene matches: 14. Germline-derived CDR1 and CDR2 are MNHEY and SVGAGI. The CDR3 is CASCLIAGGCDEQFF. The CDR3 DNA reads as TGTGCCAGCTGTCTGATTGCGGGAGGATGTGATGAGCAGTTCTTC.

The chain recombines TRBV30 with TRBJ1-5; TRBD1 agrees at 7 bases. CDR3 length: 16 residues. The V segment lost 1 base and the J segment 2 bases; nucleotides outside the gene matches: 8. Germline V lookup: CDR1 GTSNPN, CDR2 SVGIG (reference sequence). CDR3 sequence reads: CAWSAGQAGRNQPQHF. The CDR3 DNA reads TGTGCCTGGAGTGCCGGACAGGCTGGTCGCAATCAGCCCCAGCATTTT.

The chain is built from TRBV15 and TRBJ2-5; TRBD2 matches 10 bases. Looked up from germline, CDR1 is LNHNV and CDR2 is YYDKDF (reference sequence). There are 16 residues in the CDR3. The V gene end was trimmed by 0 bases and the J gene end by 5 bases; junction bases not matched to a gene: 6. CDR3 sequence: CATSREPSGSPETQYF. The CDR3 DNA reads as TGTGCCACCAGCAGAGAGCCTAGCGGGAGCCCTGAGACCCAGTACTTC.

CDR3 nucleotides: TGTGCCAGCAGCATCGAGGGCGGAGCGGGGAATCAGCCCCAGCATTTT. It is translated as CASSIEGGAGNQPQHF. The rearrangement links TRBV5-6 to TRBJ1-5; D gene ambiguous. The germline V gene has CDR1 SGHDT and CDR2 YYEEEE. The V end was cut by 4 bases, the J end by 4 bases, with 18 bases between. The CDR3 runs 16 residues.

The V gene is TRBV13, the J gene TRBJ2-7, with D possibly being TRBD1 or TRBD2 (5 bases each). V gave up 5 bases and J gave up 2 bases, with 19 bases separating them. This CDR3 region has 16 residues. Per germline, CDR1 PRHDT and CDR2 FYEKMQ (reference sequence). CDR3 residues: CASSPPWDLEPYEQYF. The CDR3 coding sequence is TGTGCCAGCAGCCCCCCTTGGGACCTTGAGCCCTACGAGCAGTACTTC.